Listed below are T cell receptor beta chains from one sample, sequenced in a study of T cell changes during pregnancy in multiple sclerosis. Sequenced by immunoSEQ multiplex PCR; TCRdb stores in-frame clones only, minus some. Of 69,000 or so clones listed, roughly 91% are singletons. This specimen consisted of CD4+ T cells from peripheral blood mononuclear cells, obtained in the third trimester of pregnancy. All receptors come from a female donor in good health, enrolled as a control in a pregnancy study. Both conserved end residues are part of each CDR3. D genes are given only for firm matches. Clone size, where shown, is once, few, many, or a class for clones that have expanded.

clone_size d_call j_call v_call cdr3_aa cdr3_nt
. . TRBJ2-7 TRBV4-1 CASSQPGSSKYEQYF TGCGCCAGCAGCCAACCCGGGTCCTCAAAGTACGAGCAGTACTTC
. . TRBJ2-7 TRBV2 CASSGQDYEQYF TGTGCCAGCAGTGGTCAGGACTACGAGCAGTACTTC
few . TRBJ1-2 TRBV6-6 CASSPWTDSNYGYTF TGTGCCAGCAGCCCTTGGACAGACTCTAACTATGGCTACACCTTC
. . TRBJ2-5 TRBV6-1 CASTLQETQYF TGTGCCAGCACACTCCAGGAAACCCAGTACTTC
. . TRBJ2-1 TRBV5-8 CASSTTPKKGLNEQFF TGTGCCAGCAGCACGACTCCCAAAAAAGGACTCAATGAGCAGTTCTTC
. . TRBJ1-5 TRBV7-9 CASSLGGAGQPQHF TGTGCCAGCAGCTTGGGGGGGGCGGGCCAGCCCCAGCATTTT
. . TRBJ1-6 TRBV5-5 CASSLEFYNSPLHF TGTGCCAGCAGCTTAGAGTTCTATAATTCACCCCTCCACTTT
. TRBD1 TRBJ1-1 TRBV23-1 CASSQRTGKNTEAFF TGCGCCAGCAGTCAACGGACAGGGAAGAACACTGAAGCTTTCTTT
. . TRBJ1-1 TRBV4-2 CASSQAKGQGRTEAFF TGTGCCAGCAGCCAAGCTAAGGGGCAGGGGCGAACTGAAGCTTTCTTT
. TRBD1 TRBJ1-2 TRBV19 CASSITGVDYGYTF TGTGCCAGTAGTATTACAGGGGTTGACTATGGCTACACCTTC
. . TRBJ1-5 TRBV7-8 CASSLRTGNQPQHF TGTGCCAGCAGCCTACGGACAGGCAATCAGCCCCAGCATTTT
. . TRBJ2-3 TRBV10-3 CAIGKDTQYF TGTGCCATCGGCAAAGATACGCAGTATTTT
. TRBD1 TRBJ2-7 TRBV7-8 CASSLRRDRVDEQYF TGTGCCAGCAGCTTGAGGCGGGACAGGGTAGACGAGCAGTACTTC
. . TRBJ1-4 TRBV19 CASSGAPTNEKLFF TGTGCCAGTAGTGGGGCCCCAACTAATGAAAAACTGTTTTTT
. . TRBJ2-1 TRBV7-3 CASSLRGGANYNEQFF TGTGCCAGCAGCTTAAGGGGCGGGGCAAACTACAATGAGCAGTTCTTC
. TRBD1 TRBJ2-7 TRBV12-5 CASGLQWDRRYEQYF TGTGCTAGTGGTTTACAATGGGACAGACGATACGAGCAGTACTTC
. . TRBJ2-7 TRBV7-2 CASSLAGTPPNEQYF TGTGCCAGCAGCTTAGCGGGGACTCCCCCTAACGAGCAGTACTTC
. TRBD1 TRBJ2-7 TRBV6-1 CASRPRQGAGEQYF TGTGCCAGCAGACCCAGACAGGGGGCGGGCGAGCAGTACTTC
. TRBD1 TRBJ2-5 TRBV7-7 CASSLALDRVVGTQYF TGTGCTAGCAGCTTAGCGCTGGACAGGGTTGTAGGGACCCAGTACTTC
. . TRBJ2-2 TRBV7-9 CASSLVRRRTNTGELFF TGTGCCAGCAGCTTAGTGAGGAGGCGGACGAACACCGGGGAGCTGTTTTTT
. . TRBJ2-5 TRBV21-1 CASNTCLGGAQETQYF TGTGCCAGCAACACTTGCTTGGGGGGGGCTCAAGAGACCCAGTACTTC
. . TRBJ2-7 TRBV11-2 CASSPDVGFGAEQYF TGTGCCAGCAGCCCAGATGTGGGCTTTGGTGCCGAGCAGTACTTC
. . TRBJ1-1 TRBV6-1 CASTREFEAFF TGTGCCAGCACCCGGGAGTTTGAAGCTTTCTTT
. TRBD1 TRBJ1-3 TRBV4-3 CASSQDTGVGNTIYF TGCGCCAGCAGCCAAGATACAGGGGTTGGAAACACCATATATTTT
. . TRBJ2-7 TRBV4-1 CASSQDTLMLREQYF TGCGCCAGCAGCCAAGATACACTCATGTTGCGGGAGCAGTACTTC
. TRBD2 TRBJ2-3 TRBV6-4 CASSASGGADTQYF TGTGCCAGCAGTGCTAGCGGGGGGGCAGATACGCAGTATTTT
. TRBD2 TRBJ2-1 TRBV13 CANSQSDVRTSGSNEQFF TGTGCCAACTCGCAGTCGGACGTGAGGACTAGCGGATCCAATGAGCAGTTCTTC
. TRBD1 TRBJ1-3 TRBV30 CAWSRDRGRGNTIYF TGTGCCTGGAGTCGGGACAGGGGGCGAGGAAACACCATATATTTT
. . TRBJ2-5 TRBV9 CASSVAQGTTETQYF TGTGCCAGCAGCGTAGCCCAGGGCACGACAGAGACCCAGTACTTC
. TRBD2 TRBJ2-3 TRBV11-1 CASSLATSGGPTDTQYF TGTGCCAGCAGCTTAGCCACTAGCGGGGGCCCCACAGATACGCAGTATTTT
. TRBD2 TRBJ2-2 TRBV19 CAAGDANTGELFF TGTGCCGCGGGGGACGCGAACACCGGGGAGCTGTTTTTT
. . TRBJ1-2 TRBV19 CASNTGLTGSYGYTF TGTGCCAGTAATACGGGCCTCACAGGATCCTATGGCTACACCTTC
. . TRBJ1-1 TRBV27 CASSLNLVVRNTEAFF TGTGCCAGCAGTTTAAATTTAGTCGTACGGAACACTGAAGCTTTCTTT
. TRBD1 TRBJ2-4 TRBV9 CASSSDRGYAKNIQYF TGTGCCAGCAGCTCCGACAGGGGTTATGCCAAAAACATTCAGTACTTC
. TRBD2 TRBJ2-1 TRBV15 CATSRGGLAGGIDNEQFF TGTGCCACCAGCAGAGGCGGGCTAGCGGGGGGTATCGACAATGAGCAGTTCTTC
. . TRBJ1-3 TRBV7-2 CASSLSPTGGNTIYF TGTGCCAGCAGCCTCAGTCCGACGGGAGGAAACACCATATATTTT
. . TRBJ1-2 TRBV6-5 CASWGQGANYGYTF TGTGCCAGTTGGGGGCAGGGTGCTAACTATGGCTACACCTTC
. TRBD1 TRBJ1-2 TRBV19 CASSVGQVRNYGYTF TGTGCCAGTAGTGTTGGACAGGTTCGTAACTATGGCTACACCTTC
once TRBD1 TRBJ2-3 TRBV10-3 CAIRGDRGPFLDTQYF TGTGCCATCAGGGGGGACAGGGGACCGTTCCTAGATACGCAGTATTTT
. TRBD2 TRBJ2-3 TRBV2 CASESGVADTQYF TGTGCCAGCGAAAGCGGGGTGGCAGATACGCAGTATTTT
. TRBD2 TRBJ2-7 TRBV14 CASSPRGGSREQYF TGTGCCAGCAGCCCCCGGGGGGGGTCGAGGGAGCAGTACTTC
. . TRBJ2-3 TRBV13 CASSLALTDTQYF TGTGCCAGCAGCTTAGCTCTAACAGATACGCAGTATTTT
. . TRBJ2-7 TRBV7-9 CASSLRHPPYEQYF TGTGCCAGCAGCTTGAGACATCCTCCCTACGAGCAGTACTTC
. TRBD1 TRBJ2-7 TRBV5-6 CASIYWDRRGEQYF TGTGCCAGCATCTATTGGGACAGAAGGGGGGAGCAGTACTTC
once . TRBJ2-2 TRBV6-6 CASSVRPGTQTGELFF TGTGCCAGCAGTGTTCGACCGGGAACTCAGACCGGGGAGCTGTTTTTT
. TRBD1 TRBJ1-1 TRBV4-3 CASSQEGTGGTEAFF TGCGCCAGCAGCCAAGAAGGAACAGGGGGCACTGAAGCTTTCTTT